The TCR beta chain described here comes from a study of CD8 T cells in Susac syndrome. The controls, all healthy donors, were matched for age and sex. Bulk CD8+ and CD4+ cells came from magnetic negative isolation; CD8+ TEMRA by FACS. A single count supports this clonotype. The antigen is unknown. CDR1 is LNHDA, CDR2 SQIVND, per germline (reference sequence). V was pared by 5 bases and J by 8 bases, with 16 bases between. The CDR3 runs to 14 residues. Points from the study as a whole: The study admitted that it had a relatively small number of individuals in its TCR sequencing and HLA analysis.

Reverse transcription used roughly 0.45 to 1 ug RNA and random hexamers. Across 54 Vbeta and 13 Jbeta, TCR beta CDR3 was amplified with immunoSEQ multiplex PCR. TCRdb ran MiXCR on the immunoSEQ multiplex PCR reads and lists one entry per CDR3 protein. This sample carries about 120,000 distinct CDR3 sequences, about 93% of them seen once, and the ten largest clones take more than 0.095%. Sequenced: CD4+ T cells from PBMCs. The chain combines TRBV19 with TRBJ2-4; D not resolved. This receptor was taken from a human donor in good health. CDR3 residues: CASSVRTFRDIQYF. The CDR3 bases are TGTGCCAGTAGTGTGCGTACCTTTAGAGACATTCAGTACTTC. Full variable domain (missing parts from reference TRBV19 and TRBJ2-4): DGGITQSPKYLFRKEGQNVTLSCEQNLNHDAMYWYRQDPGQGLRLIYYSQIVNDFQKGDIAEGYSVSREKKESFPLTVTSAQKNPTAFYLCASSVRTFRDIQYFGAGTRLSVL.